This is a list of T cell receptor beta chains from one sample in a study of cytomegalovirus exposure and HLA in healthy donors. The repertoire was sequenced with immunoSEQ multiplex PCR; TCRdb's copy has only in-frame clones and lacks some. The data contain about 180,000 clones, 80% of them seen just once; the ten biggest clones take up 1.3% to 1.5%. The sample was PBMCs. The source is a girl aged 10-17 years in good health and CMV-seropositive. Each CDR3 is given with its conserved first and last residue. The D gene is left open where the match is weak. The listing skips clone size in some rows; elsewhere it reads once, few, many or a size class.

>NA|TRBD1|TRBV27|TRBJ2-7
TGTGCCAGCAGTCCCGGGACAGGGGGCTCGAACGAGCAGTACTTC
CASSPGTGGSNEQYF
>few|TRBD1|TRBV29-1|TRBJ2-7
TGCAGCGTTGGGAGGGACAGGCGTAAGTACGAGCAGTACTTC
CSVGRDRRKYEQYF
>NA|TRBD1|TRBV5-1|TRBJ2-7
TGCGCCAGCAGCTTAACTACCGGACAGGGCTACGAGCAGTACTTC
CASSLTTGQGYEQYF
>once|TRBD2|TRBV28|TRBJ2-1
TGTGCCAGCAGTTACGGTTGGACTAGCGGGAGGAAAAATGAGCAGTTCTTC
CASSYGWTSGRKNEQFF
>NA|NA|TRBV18|TRBJ1-4
TGTGCCAGCTCACCAGAGCAGGGGGAAAAACTGTTTTTT
CASSPEQGEKLFF
>NA|TRBD2|TRBV7-7|TRBJ2-3
TGTGCTAGCAGCTTGGGGGCTAGCGGGCCGAGCACAGATACGCAGTATTTT
CASSLGASGPSTDTQYF
>NA|NA|TRBV2|TRBJ1-5
TGTGCCAGCACTCTGGGAGGGGACCCGGGCCAGCCCCAGCATTTT
CASTLGGDPGQPQHF
>NA|TRBD2|TRBV28|TRBJ2-1
TGTGCCAGCAGTTTATTGACCCTCGGGGGGAAGGTCCCGAATGAGCAGTTCTTC
CASSLLTLGGKVPNEQFF
>NA|TRBD2|TRBV29-1|TRBJ2-3
TGCAGCGTTGAGGGGGGGAGGGATACGCAGTATTTT
CSVEGGRDTQYF
>NA|NA|TRBV29-1|TRBJ2-7
TGCAGCGTTGGGGTCAGGGATTCGGACGAGCAGTACTTC
CSVGVRDSDEQYF
>NA|TRBD1|TRBV5-1|TRBJ1-3
TGCGCCAGCAGCAAGGGACAGACTGGAAACACCATATATTTT
CASSKGQTGNTIYF
>NA|TRBD1|TRBV7-6|TRBJ1-5
TGTGCCAGCAGCTCGCGATTCCGAGCAGGGGGGACAGGGTGGTGTCAGCCCCAGCATTTT
CASSSRFRAGGTGWCQPQHF
>NA|TRBD2|TRBV19|TRBJ2-1
TGTGCCAGCCACCAGGGACTAGCGTTTGAAAGCTCCTACAATGAGCAGTTCTTC
CASHQGLAFESSYNEQFF
>NA|TRBD2|TRBV5-1|TRBJ2-7
TGCGCCAGCAGCTTGAGCGGGGGCACTACGTACGAGCAGTACTTC
CASSLSGGTTYEQYF
>once|NA|TRBV6-5|TRBJ1-2
TGTGCCAGCAGCCCGGTAGTCTTTACTAACTATGGCTACACCTTC
CASSPVVFTNYGYTF
>NA|TRBD1|TRBV15|TRBJ1-5
TGTGCCACCAGCAGAGTGGGACAGGCGCGGCCCCAGCATTTT
CATSRVGQARPQHF
>NA|TRBD1|TRBV10-1|TRBJ2-2
TGCGCCAGCGGACAGGTCGCGAACACCGGGGAGCTGTTTTTT
CASGQVANTGELFF
>NA|TRBD1|TRBV6-1|TRBJ1-2
TGTGCCAGCAGGGATGACAGGGGGCTCGGCTATGGCTACACCTTC
CASRDDRGLGYGYTF
>NA|TRBD1|TRBV5-4|TRBJ1-2
TGTGCCAGCAGCTTGGGGGACAGGGTGAACTATGGCTACACCTTC
CASSLGDRVNYGYTF
>NA|NA|TRBV15|TRBJ1-5
TGTGCCACCAGCAGAGAAAGACAGGAACGTCAGCCCCAGCATTTT
CATSRERQERQPQHF
>NA|NA|TRBV7-9|TRBJ2-1
TGTGCCAGCAGCTTCCGGTACAATGAGCAGTTCTTC
CASSFRYNEQFF
>few|NA|TRBV30|TRBJ1-3
TGTGCCTGGAGTCCGATTAATACCGGGTTCTCTGGAAACACCATATATTTT
CAWSPINTGFSGNTIYF
>NA|NA|TRBV5-6|TRBJ2-5
TGTGCCAGCAGCTCAGTGCAAGAGACCCAGTACTTC
CASSSVQETQYF
>NA|TRBD2|TRBV6-1|TRBJ2-3
TGTGCCGGATGGACTAGCGGGAGCACAGATACGCAGTATTTT
CAGWTSGSTDTQYF
>NA|NA|TRBV6-1|TRBJ2-2
TGTGCCAGCAGTGTAAAAAGCGATGTCGGCCAGGAGCTGTTTTTT
CASSVKSDVGQELFF
>once|NA|TRBV6-7|TRBJ1-5
TGTGCCAGCAGTAAGACGTGGGGGGGTGCCCAGCCCCAGCATTTT
CASSKTWGGAQPQHF
>NA|TRBD1|TRBV5-1|TRBJ1-4
TGCGCCAGCAGCGTGGGACAGGGGGGCGGAAAACTGTTTTTT
CASSVGQGGGKLFF
>NA|NA|TRBV29-1|TRBJ1-1
TGCAGCGTTTACCTTCCAACTCTCACTGAAGCTTTCTTT
CSVYLPTLTEAFF
>NA|TRBD2|TRBV10-3|TRBJ2-1
TGTGCCATCAGTGGGGGACTAGCGGGAGTAAATGAGCAGTTCTTC
CAISGGLAGVNEQFF
>NA|NA|TRBV25-1|TRBJ2-6
TGTGCCAGCAGTGAGGCGGGGAGCGGGGCCAACGTCCTGACTTTC
CASSEAGSGANVLTF
>NA|TRBD2|TRBV30|TRBJ2-5
TGTGCCTGGAGGGGGAGACTAGCGGGAGGGTGGGAGACCCAGTACTTC
CAWRGRLAGGWETQYF
>NA|TRBD1|TRBV29-1|TRBJ2-3
TGCAGCGTTCCCCTTGGGACAGGGCCCTTCGGGGATACGCAGTATTTT
CSVPLGTGPFGDTQYF
>NA|NA|TRBV7-9|TRBJ2-1
TGCGCCAGCAAGTCGTATAGCGGACCTTCCTACAATGAGCAGTTCTTC
CASKSYSGPSYNEQFF
>NA|TRBD1|TRBV7-9|TRBJ2-7
TGTGCCAGCAGCGGAGACAGGGAAGAGGGCCCCTACGAGCAGTACTTC
CASSGDREEGPYEQYF
>few|TRBD2|TRBV6-6|TRBJ2-1
TGTGCCAGCAGGCACGTAGCGGGAGGCTACAATGAGCAGTTCTTC
CASRHVAGGYNEQFF
>NA|NA|TRBV5-1|TRBJ2-1
TGCGCCAGCCAGGTCGACGTGATATCCTACAATGAGCAGTTCTTC
CASQVDVISYNEQFF
>few|NA|TRBV6-1|TRBJ2-1
TGTGCCAGCAGTGATGTTCGGGGTCTACGCCTCTACAATGAGCAGTTCTTC
CASSDVRGLRLYNEQFF
>NA|TRBD1|TRBV11-3|TRBJ2-7
TGTGCCAGCAGCTTAGAGATGGGACAGGGGGACTACGAGCAGTACTTC
CASSLEMGQGDYEQYF
>once|NA|TRBV29-1|TRBJ2-1
TGCAGCGTTGCGGGACATGTCTACAATGAGCAGTTCTTC
CSVAGHVYNEQFF
>few|NA|TRBV4-1|TRBJ2-7
TGCGCCAGCAGCCTCTTGACAGGTGTTGGGTACGAGCAGTACTTC
CASSLLTGVGYEQYF
>NA|TRBD2|TRBV2|TRBJ2-7
TGTGCCAGCAGTGAGCGGGGGACCCCCTACGAGCAGTACTTC
CASSERGTPYEQYF
>NA|TRBD2|TRBV7-8|TRBJ2-1
TGTGCCAGCAGCTTAGAGTGGTCTAGCGGGAGGGAAGAGCAGTTCTTC
CASSLEWSSGREEQFF